The 2 T cell receptor beta chains reported below all come from one sample, sequenced in a study of T cells in Graves' hyperthyroidism and ophthalmopathy. Researchers took RNA transcripts and amplified the TCR beta CDR3 regions from them. Using the HTBI primer set, a first-round RT-PCR was run on the TCR CDR3. TCRdb re-analysed the multiplex PCR reads in MiXCR, keeping a single row per CDR3 protein. The sample yields hundreds of thousands of distinct CDR3 sequences, around 20% seen once. The sequencing sample was made of blood. The receptors were gathered from a man aged 25-40 years with Graves' ophthalmopathy.

The chain combines TRBV4-1 with TRBJ2-3, with no clear D. Per germline, CDR1 MGHRA and CDR2 YSYEKL. Trimming pared 4 bases from V and 1 base from J, leaving 15 bases between. The CDR3 sequence is 16 residues long. As DNA, the CDR3 is TGCGCCAGCAGCCCAACAATTACTACTGGCACAGATACGCAGTATTTT. This sequence encodes CASSPTITTGTDTQYF.

This sequence joins TRBV29-1 and TRBJ2-4, with a possible D match to TRBD1 (5 bases). V gave up 4 bases and J gave up 0 bases, with 13 bases separating them. The CDR3 consists of 15 residues. Germline lookup yields CDR1 SQVTM and CDR2 ANQGSEA. CDR3 region: CSVGVVGLAKNIQYF. The CDR3 region has the DNA TGCAGCGTTGGAGTGGTGGGGCTAGCCAAAAACATTCAGTACTTC.